This T cell receptor (beta chain) was captured by sequencing in a study of regulatory T cells in long-lasting Graves disease. This clonotype appeared many times. Investigators prepared the TCR beta libraries by applying iRepertoire HTBI primers and Arm-PCR of CDR3 regions. As handled by the study authors: Samples revealed around 56 TRBV and 15 or so TRBJ segments. One entry per CDR3 protein results from TCRdb running MiXCR on the multiplex PCR reads. These V and J calls originate from TCRdb's pipeline instead of the authors' own analysis. This sample yields roughly 410,000 distinct CDR3 sequences, of which over 12% are seen a single time; approximately 7.8% belongs to the top ten. Time point specified: newly diagnosed GD, antithyroid drugs for less than 3 months. Extracted PBMC RNA gave rise to the TCR library. This sample also appeared in a second study, on T cells in Graves' hyperthyroidism and ophthalmopathy. From that second work: The study defined stable Graves' hyperthyroidism as no ophthalmopathy progression within 18 months.

Sequencing used peripheral blood mononuclear cells (PBMCs), obtained at new diagnosis, from a patient treated with antithyroid drugs. The sequence derives from a woman in her 40s with Graves disease.

CDR3 DNA sequence: TGTGCCAGCTCACCACGATTAGCAGGGGTGGAGACCCAGTACTTC. Translated: CASSPRLAGVETQYF. The chain joins TRBV18 to TRBJ2-5; TRBD1 is a possible D gene (6 bases). The CDR3 length is 15 residues. Trimming left V 1 base short and J 5 bases short, with 14 bases between. Looked up from germline, CDR1 is KGHSH and CDR2 is LQKENI.